Described below is a single T cell receptor beta chain sequence and its context. The data belong to a study of blood T cell repertoires in COVID-19. Background on the study: Acute-phase and convalescent COVID-19 samples originated in the United States, Italy and Spain. PBMCs, B-cell-depleted T cells, or T cells were the source of the cDNA or gDNA that made up the material.

Source study methods: For nucleated cells, counts were estimated from reference gene primer amplification. TCRdb's table, derived via immunoSEQ multiplex PCR, lists solely in-frame clones and lacks some. V and J calls plus clone size are reproduced from that table; the DNA served to infer D and trimming. This table holds 290,000 or so clones, around 86% found once. Trimming removed 3 bases from V and 6 bases from J, with 8 bases in between. CDR1 MGHDK and CDR2 SYGVNS come from the germline V gene. This CDR3 is built from 13 residues. This chain connects TRBV25-1 to TRBJ2-2; possibly TRBD2 for D (5 bases). The receptor comes from a man aged 70 or older with acute or convalescent COVID-19. Sequences were obtained from peripheral blood. The chain's CDR3 is CASSEAGAGELFF. DNA of the CDR3: TGTGCCAGCAGTGAGGCGGGCGCCGGGGAGCTGTTTTTT.